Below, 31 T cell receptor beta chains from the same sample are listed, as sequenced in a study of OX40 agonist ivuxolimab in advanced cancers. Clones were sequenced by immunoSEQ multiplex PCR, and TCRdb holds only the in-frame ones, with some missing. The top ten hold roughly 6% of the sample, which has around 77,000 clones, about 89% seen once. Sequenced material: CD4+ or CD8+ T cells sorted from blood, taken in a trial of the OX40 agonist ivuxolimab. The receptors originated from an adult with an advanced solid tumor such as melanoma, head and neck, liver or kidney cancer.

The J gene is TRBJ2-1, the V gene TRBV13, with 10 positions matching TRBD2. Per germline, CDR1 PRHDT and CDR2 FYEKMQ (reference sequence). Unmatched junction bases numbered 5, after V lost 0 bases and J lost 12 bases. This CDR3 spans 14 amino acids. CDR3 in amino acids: CASSLGLAGELQFF. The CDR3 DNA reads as TGTGCCAGCAGCTTAGGGCTAGCGGGAGAACTGCAGTTCTTC.

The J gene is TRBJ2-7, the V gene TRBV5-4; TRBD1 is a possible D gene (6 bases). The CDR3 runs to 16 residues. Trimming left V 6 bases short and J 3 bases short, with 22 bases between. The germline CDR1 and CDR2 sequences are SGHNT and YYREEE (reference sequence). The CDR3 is CASIGDRRKESYEQYF. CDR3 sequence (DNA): TGTGCCAGCATCGGTGACAGGCGGAAAGAGAGCTACGAGCAGTACTTC.

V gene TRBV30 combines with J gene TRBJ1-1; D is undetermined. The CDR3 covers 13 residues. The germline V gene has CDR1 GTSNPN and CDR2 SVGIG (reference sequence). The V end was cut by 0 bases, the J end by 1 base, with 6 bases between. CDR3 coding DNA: TGTGCCTGGAGTGTTCTATGGAACACTGAAGCTTTCTTT. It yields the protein CAWSVLWNTEAFF.

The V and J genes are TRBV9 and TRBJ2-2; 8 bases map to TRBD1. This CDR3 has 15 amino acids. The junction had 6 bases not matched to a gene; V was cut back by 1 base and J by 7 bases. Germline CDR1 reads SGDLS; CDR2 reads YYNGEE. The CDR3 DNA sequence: TGTGCCAGCAGCGTAACGACAGGGGCGAACGGGGAGCTGTTTTTT. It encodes CASSVTTGANGELFF. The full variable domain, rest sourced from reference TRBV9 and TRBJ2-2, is DSGVTQTPKHLITATGQRVTLRCSPRSGDLSVYWYQQSLDQGLQFLIQYYNGEERAKGNILERFSAQQFPDLHSELNLSSLELGDSALYFCASSVTTGANGELFFGEGSRLTVL.

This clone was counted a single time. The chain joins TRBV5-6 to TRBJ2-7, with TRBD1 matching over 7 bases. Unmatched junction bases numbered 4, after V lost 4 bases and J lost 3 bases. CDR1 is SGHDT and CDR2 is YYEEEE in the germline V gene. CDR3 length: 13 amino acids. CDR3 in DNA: TGTGCCAGCAGCCAACAGGGGTACTACGAGCAGTACTTC. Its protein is CASSQQGYYEQYF.

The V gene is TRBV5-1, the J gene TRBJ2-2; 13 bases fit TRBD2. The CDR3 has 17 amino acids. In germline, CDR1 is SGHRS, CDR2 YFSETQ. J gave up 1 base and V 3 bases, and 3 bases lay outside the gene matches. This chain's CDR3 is CASSWGLAGKNTGELFF. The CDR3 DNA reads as TGCGCCAGCAGCTGGGGACTAGCGGGGAAGAACACCGGGGAGCTGTTTTTT.

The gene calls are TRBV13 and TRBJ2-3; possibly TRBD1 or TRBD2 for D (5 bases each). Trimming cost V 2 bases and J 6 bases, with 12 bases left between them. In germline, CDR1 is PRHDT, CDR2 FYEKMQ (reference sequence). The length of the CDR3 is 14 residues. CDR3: CASSLRGEGDTQYF. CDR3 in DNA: TGTGCCAGCAGCTTAAGGGGCGAGGGGGATACGCAGTATTTT.

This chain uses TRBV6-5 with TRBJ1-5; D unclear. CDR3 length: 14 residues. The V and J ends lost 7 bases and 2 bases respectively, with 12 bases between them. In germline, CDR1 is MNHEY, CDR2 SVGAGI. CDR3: CASTTIGGNQPQHF. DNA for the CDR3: TGTGCCAGCACCACCATCGGGGGCAATCAGCCCCAGCATTTT.

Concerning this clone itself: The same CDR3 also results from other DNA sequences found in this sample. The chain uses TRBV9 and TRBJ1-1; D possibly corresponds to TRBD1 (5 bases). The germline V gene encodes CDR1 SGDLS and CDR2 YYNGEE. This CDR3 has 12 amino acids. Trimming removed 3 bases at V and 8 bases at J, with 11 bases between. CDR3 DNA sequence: TGTGCCAGCAGCGCCGGGGGTCCCGAAGCTTTCTTT. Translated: CASSAGGPEAFF.

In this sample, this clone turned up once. In DNA, the CDR3 is TGTGCCAGCAGTTACATACAGGGTTGGGCCGGGGAGCTGTTTTTT. This translates into CASSYIQGWAGELFF. The chain links TRBV6-6 to TRBJ2-2, with a possible D match to TRBD1 (6 bases). Per germline, CDR1 MNHNY and CDR2 SVGAGI (reference sequence). With 2 bases removed from V and 6 bases from J, the gap between germline ends came to 13 bases. The CDR3 sequence is 15 residues long.

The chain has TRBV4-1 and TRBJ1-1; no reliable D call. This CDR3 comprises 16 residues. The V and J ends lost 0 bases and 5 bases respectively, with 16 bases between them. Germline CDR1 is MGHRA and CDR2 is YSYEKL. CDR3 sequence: CASSQDPGRRTTEAFF. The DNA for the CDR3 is TGCGCCAGCAGCCAAGACCCCGGGCGGCGAACGACTGAAGCTTTCTTT.

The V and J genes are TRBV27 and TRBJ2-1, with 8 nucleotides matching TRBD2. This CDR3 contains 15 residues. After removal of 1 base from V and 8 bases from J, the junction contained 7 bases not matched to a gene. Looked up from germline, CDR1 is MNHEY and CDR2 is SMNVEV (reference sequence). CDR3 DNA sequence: TGTGCCAGCAGTTTATTCAGCGGGAGAAGGGATGAGCAGTTCTTC. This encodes CASSLFSGRRDEQFF.

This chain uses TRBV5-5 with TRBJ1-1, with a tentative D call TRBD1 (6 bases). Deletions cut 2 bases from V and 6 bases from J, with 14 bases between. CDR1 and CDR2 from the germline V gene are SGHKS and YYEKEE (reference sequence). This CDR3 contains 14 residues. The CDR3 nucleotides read TGTGCCAGCAGCTTCGCACAGGGAGCAGCTGAAGCTTTCTTT. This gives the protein CASSFAQGAAEAFF.

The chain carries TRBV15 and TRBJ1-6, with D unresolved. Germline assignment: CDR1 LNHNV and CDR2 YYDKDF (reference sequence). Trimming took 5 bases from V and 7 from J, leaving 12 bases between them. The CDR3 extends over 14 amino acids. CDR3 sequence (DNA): TGTGCCACCAGCGACCGCGCGGGAAATTCACCCCTCCACTTT. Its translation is CATSDRAGNSPLHF. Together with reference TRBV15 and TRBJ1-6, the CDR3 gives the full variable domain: DAMVIQNPRYQVTQFGKPVTLSCSQTLNHNVMYWYQQKSSQAPKLLFHYYDKDFNNEADTPDNFQSRRPNTSFCFLDIRSPGLGDTAMYLCATSDRAGNSPLHFGNGTRLTVT.

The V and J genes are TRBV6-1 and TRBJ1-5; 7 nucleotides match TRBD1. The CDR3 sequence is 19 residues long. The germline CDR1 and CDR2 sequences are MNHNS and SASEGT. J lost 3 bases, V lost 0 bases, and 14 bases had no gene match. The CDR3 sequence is CASSEAQIHPGTANQPQHF. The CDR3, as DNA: TGTGCCAGCAGTGAAGCGCAAATTCACCCCGGGACAGCCAATCAGCCCCAGCATTTT.

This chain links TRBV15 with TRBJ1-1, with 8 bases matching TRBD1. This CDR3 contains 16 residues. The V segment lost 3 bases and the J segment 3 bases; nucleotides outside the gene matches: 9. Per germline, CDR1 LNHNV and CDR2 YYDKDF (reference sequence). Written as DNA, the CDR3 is TGTGCCACCAGCAGCGAACAGGGGGACCTGTACACTGAAGCTTTCTTT. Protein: CATSSEQGDLYTEAFF.

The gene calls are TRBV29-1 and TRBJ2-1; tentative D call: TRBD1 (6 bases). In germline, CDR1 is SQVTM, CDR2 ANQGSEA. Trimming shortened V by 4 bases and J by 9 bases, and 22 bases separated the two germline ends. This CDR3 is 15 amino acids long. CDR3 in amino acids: CSVVLTGHPSGEQFF. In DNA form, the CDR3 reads TGCAGCGTTGTGCTAACGGGACACCCAAGCGGTGAGCAGTTCTTC.

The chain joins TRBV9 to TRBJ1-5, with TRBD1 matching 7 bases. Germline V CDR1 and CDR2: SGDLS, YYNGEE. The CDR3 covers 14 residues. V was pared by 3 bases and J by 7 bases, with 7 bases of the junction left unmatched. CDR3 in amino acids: CASSDEDRSQPQHF. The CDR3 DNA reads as TGTGCCAGCAGCGATGAGGACAGGTCGCAGCCCCAGCATTTT.

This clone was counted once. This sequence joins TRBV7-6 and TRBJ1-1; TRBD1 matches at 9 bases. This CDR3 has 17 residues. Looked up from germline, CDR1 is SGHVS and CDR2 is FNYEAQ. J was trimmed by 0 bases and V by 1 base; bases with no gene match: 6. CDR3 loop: CASSLDRGPNMNTEAFF. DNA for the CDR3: TGTGCCAGCAGCTTAGACAGGGGGCCTAACATGAACACTGAAGCTTTCTTT.

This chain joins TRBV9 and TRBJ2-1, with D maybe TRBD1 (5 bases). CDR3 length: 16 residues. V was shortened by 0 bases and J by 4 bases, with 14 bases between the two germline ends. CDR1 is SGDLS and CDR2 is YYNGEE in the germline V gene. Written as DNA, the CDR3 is TGTGCCAGCAGCGTAGGGCAGAAGGGGCTATACAATGAGCAGTTCTTC. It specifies CASSVGQKGLYNEQFF.

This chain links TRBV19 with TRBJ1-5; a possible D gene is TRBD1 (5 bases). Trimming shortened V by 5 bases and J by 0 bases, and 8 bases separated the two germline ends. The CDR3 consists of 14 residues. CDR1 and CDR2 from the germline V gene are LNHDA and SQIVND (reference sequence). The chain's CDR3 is CASSDSYSNQPQHF. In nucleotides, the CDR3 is TGTGCCAGTAGTGACAGCTATAGCAATCAGCCCCAGCATTTT.

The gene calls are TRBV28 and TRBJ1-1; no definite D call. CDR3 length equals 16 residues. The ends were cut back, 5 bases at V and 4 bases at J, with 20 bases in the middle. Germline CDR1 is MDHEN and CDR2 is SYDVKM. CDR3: CASSLGLWVSGTEAFF. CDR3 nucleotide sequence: TGTGCCAGCAGTCTGGGTTTGTGGGTGAGTGGCACTGAAGCTTTCTTT.

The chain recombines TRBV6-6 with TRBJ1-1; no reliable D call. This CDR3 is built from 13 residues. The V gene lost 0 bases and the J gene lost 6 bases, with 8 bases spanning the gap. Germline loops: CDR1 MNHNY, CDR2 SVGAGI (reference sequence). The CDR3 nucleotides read TGTGCCAGCAGTTACTCGATTTCCGCTGAAGCTTTCTTT. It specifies CASSYSISAEAFF.

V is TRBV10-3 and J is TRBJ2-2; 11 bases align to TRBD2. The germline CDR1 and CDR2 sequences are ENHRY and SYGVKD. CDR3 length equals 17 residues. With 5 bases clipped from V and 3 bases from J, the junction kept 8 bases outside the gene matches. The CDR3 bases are TGTGCCATCAGTCCCACTAGCGGGGGAAGCGACACCGGGGAGCTGTTTTTT. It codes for CAISPTSGGSDTGELFF.

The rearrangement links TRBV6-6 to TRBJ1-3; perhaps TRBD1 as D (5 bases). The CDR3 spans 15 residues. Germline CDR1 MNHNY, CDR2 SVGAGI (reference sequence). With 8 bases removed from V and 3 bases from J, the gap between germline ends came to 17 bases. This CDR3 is CASDFERGGGNTIYF. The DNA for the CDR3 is TGTGCCAGCGACTTTGAAAGGGGAGGTGGAAACACCATATATTTT.

The CDR3 sequence is CASSLLGTVYEQYF. CDR3 nucleotide sequence: TGTGCCAGCAGTTTGCTTGGGACGGTCTACGAGCAGTACTTC. V gene TRBV27 combines with J gene TRBJ2-7; D could derive from TRBD1 or TRBD2 (5 bases each). This CDR3 contains 14 residues. Germline V CDR1 and CDR2: MNHEY, SMNVEV (reference sequence). V lost 3 bases, J lost 3 bases, and 12 bases lay in between.

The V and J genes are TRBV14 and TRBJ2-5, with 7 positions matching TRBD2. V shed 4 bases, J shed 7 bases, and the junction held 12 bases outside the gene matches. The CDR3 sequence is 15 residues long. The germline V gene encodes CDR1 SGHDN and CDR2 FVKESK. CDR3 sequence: CASSLHFAGEGTQYF. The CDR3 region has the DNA TGTGCCAGCAGCCTCCACTTCGCGGGAGAGGGGACCCAGTACTTC.

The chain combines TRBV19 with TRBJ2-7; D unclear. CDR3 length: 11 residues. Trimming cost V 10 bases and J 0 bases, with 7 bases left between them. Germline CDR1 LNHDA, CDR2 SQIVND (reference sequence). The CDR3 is CATSDSYEQYF. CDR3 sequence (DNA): TGTGCCACCTCAGACTCCTACGAGCAGTACTTC.

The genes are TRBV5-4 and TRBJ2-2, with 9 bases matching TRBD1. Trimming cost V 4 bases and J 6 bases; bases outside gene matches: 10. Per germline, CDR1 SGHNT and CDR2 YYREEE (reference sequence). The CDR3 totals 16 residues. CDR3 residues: CASSPLPGTGSGELFF. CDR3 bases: TGTGCCAGCAGCCCCCTACCCGGGACAGGGTCCGGGGAGCTGTTTTTT.

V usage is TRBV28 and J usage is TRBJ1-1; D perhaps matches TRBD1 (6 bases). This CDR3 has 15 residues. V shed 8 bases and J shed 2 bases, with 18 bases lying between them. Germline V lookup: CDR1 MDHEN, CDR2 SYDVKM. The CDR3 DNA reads TGTGCCAGCCACGAGCAGGGGAGGAAAAACACTGAAGCTTTCTTT. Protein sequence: CASHEQGRKNTEAFF.

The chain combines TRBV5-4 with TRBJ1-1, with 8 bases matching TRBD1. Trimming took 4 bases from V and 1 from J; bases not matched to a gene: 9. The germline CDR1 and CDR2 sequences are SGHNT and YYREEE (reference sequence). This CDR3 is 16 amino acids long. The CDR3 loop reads CASSPPPGQANTEAFF. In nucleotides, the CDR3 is TGTGCCAGCAGCCCCCCCCCGGGACAGGCGAACACTGAAGCTTTCTTT.